Ten or more counts support the clone carrying this TCR beta chain. Its matching antigen is unknown. The data belong to a study of Graves' ophthalmopathy and Graves' hyperthyroidism. Findings and limits, study-wide: Sensitivity reached approximately 85% and specificity approximately 81% for a 13-signature model separating ophthalmopathy from stable hyperthyroidism.

Transcripts of RNA were the source for amplifying TCR beta CDR3 regions. HTBI primers primed a first-round RT-PCR, and a second-round multiplex PCR followed. TCRdb ran MiXCR on the multiplex PCR reads and lists one entry per CDR3 protein. Of about 480,000 distinct CDR3 sequences listed, around 15% are singletons. The CDR3 has 15 amino acids. V lost 0 bases and J 10 bases, leaving 16 bases between the germline ends. Per the germline V gene, CDR1 is SGDLS and CDR2 is YYNGEE. The sample taken for sequencing was blood. V is TRBV9 and J is TRBJ2-2; perhaps TRBD1 as D (5 bases). The TCR comes from a woman aged 25 to 39 with Graves' ophthalmopathy. CDR3 amino acids: CASSVGTLVSEELFF. DNA for the CDR3: TGTGCCAGCAGCGTAGGGACACTTGTTTCCGAGGAGCTGTTTTTT.